These T cell receptor beta chains were read from a single sample in a study of OX40 agonist ivuxolimab in advanced cancers. Data came from immunoSEQ multiplex PCR; TCRdb stores just in-frame clones and leaves some out. Altogether 20,000 to 30,000 clones are present, roughly 88% being singletons, with the ten largest covering approximately 9.5%. Sequenced here: CD4+ or CD8+ T cells sorted from blood, sampled in a trial of the OX40 agonist ivuxolimab. Every receptor here comes from an adult with an advanced solid tumor such as melanoma, head and neck, liver or kidney cancer. The CDR3 runs from the conserved cysteine through the conserved F or W. The D gene is left open where the match is weak. Clone size is not always given. Where it is, it says once, few, many or a class for expanded clones.

d_call clone_size j_call v_call cdr3_nt cdr3_aa
- - TRBJ1-1 TRBV4-2 TGTGCCAGCAGCCATTCGGGACTTATGAACACTGAAGCTTTCTTT CASSHSGLMNTEAFF
TRBD2 - TRBJ2-5 TRBV19 TGTGCCACCCCATTTAGCGGGCCACCCAAACAAGAGACCCAGTACTTC CATPFSGPPKQETQYF
TRBD2 few TRBJ2-1 TRBV7-3 TGTGCCAGCAGCCCAACTCCGGGAGCGGGGGCGGATGAGCAGTTCTTC CASSPTPGAGADEQFF
TRBD1 - TRBJ1-1 TRBV12-5 TGTGCTAGTGGCCCGGGACAGGGGGACACTGAAGCTTTCTTT CASGPGQGDTEAFF
- - TRBJ1-5 TRBV25-1 TGTGCCAGCAGTGACACCGGCAATCAGCCCCAGCATTTT CASSDTGNQPQHF
TRBD1 - TRBJ1-1 TRBV30 TGTGCCTGGGAGGGGGCACCCGGGACTGAAGCTTTCTTT CAWEGAPGTEAFF
TRBD2 - TRBJ2-3 TRBV7-7 TGTGCCAGCAGCTTAGGGGTAGCGGGAGCATTAGATACGCAGTATTTT CASSLGVAGALDTQYF
- - TRBJ2-2 TRBV27 TGTGCCAGCAGTTTCCAGGGCAGGGTAAACACCGGGGAGCTGTTTTTT CASSFQGRVNTGELFF
- - TRBJ2-1 TRBV5-8 TGTGCCAGCAGCTTGGGACTAGGGACCTACAATGAGCAGTTCTTC CASSLGLGTYNEQFF
- - TRBJ2-5 TRBV5-1 TGCGCCAGCAGCTTGGGGGCAACAATTGGAGAGACCCAGTACTTC CASSLGATIGETQYF
- - TRBJ1-1 TRBV7-3 TGTGCCAGCAGCTGGCGAAGGGACACTGAAGCTTTCTTT CASSWRRDTEAFF
TRBD1 - TRBJ2-7 TRBV7-7 TGTGCCAGCAGCGCGATACAGGGGGACGAGCAGTACTTC CASSAIQGDEQYF
- few TRBJ1-2 TRBV5-1 TGCGCCAGCAGCTTGGACGGGTTAAACTATGGCTACACCTTC CASSLDGLNYGYTF
TRBD2 - TRBJ2-1 TRBV27 TGTGCCAGCGCCAGGGCTAGCGGGAGTATTAATGAGCAGTTCTTC CASARASGSINEQFF
- - TRBJ2-1 TRBV6-6 TGTGCCAGCAGTTACGGCGGGGTCTACAATGAGCAGTTCTTC CASSYGGVYNEQFF
- - TRBJ2-7 TRBV6-6 TGTGCCAGCAGTGAAAATTACGAGCAGTACTTC CASSENYEQYF
- - TRBJ2-3 TRBV9 TGTGCCAGCAGCCCCCAGAGGGGCTCAGATACGCAGTATTTT CASSPQRGSDTQYF
- - TRBJ1-1 TRBV5-1 TGCGCCAGCAGCTTTAAGGGGGGGAACACTGAAGCTTTCTTT CASSFKGGNTEAFF
- few TRBJ2-1 TRBV6-1 TGTGCCAGCAGTGACGTTGGGGTCGGGGAGCAGTTCTTC CASSDVGVGEQFF
TRBD2 - TRBJ2-7 TRBV11-2 TGTGCCAGCAGCCAGGAGTTACTAGCGGAGGCGTACTTC CASSQELLAEAYF
- - TRBJ2-7 TRBV5-1 TGCGCCAGCAGCTCAGGGACGGCCAGCTCCTACGAGCAGTACTTC CASSSGTASSYEQYF
- - TRBJ2-3 TRBV5-4 TGTGCCAGCAGCAGAACTAGCACAGATACGCAGTATTTT CASSRTSTDTQYF
TRBD2 - TRBJ2-3 TRBV4-1 TGCGCCAGCAGCTCTCCCTTCCTAGCGGGAGGCACAGATACGCAGTATTTT CASSSPFLAGGTDTQYF
TRBD1 - TRBJ2-7 TRBV5-5 TGTGCCAGCAGCTTGGTCCCGGGACAGGCGGACTACGAGCAGTACTTC CASSLVPGQADYEQYF